Shown below are 3 T cell receptor beta chains from a single sample sequenced in a study of T cell repertoires in cytomegalovirus infection. TCRdb analysed the reads with MiXCR anew, one entry per CDR3 protein. Of around 120,000 distinct CDR3 sequences listed, roughly two fifths were seen once; the top ten hold less than 80%. Their antigens are not known. The material was CD8+ T cells from cultured PBMCs, obtained from culture after CMV antigen stimulation. Receptors originate from a human donor in good health (CMV status not recorded). Some clones in this sample may be carry-over from other donors' samples.

The chain recombines TRBV9 with TRBJ2-2; D possibly matches TRBD1 or TRBD2 (5 bases each). This CDR3 spans 13 amino acids. Germline V gene sequence: CDR1 SGDLS, CDR2 YYNGEE. V shed 3 bases and J shed 5 bases, with 8 bases lying between them. The CDR3 coding sequence is TGTGCCAGCAGCGAGAGGGGTACCGGGGAGCTGTTTTTT. It codes for CASSERGTGELFF. The variable domain in full, with the rest retrieved from reference TRBV9 and TRBJ2-2, is DSGVTQTPKHLITATGQRVTLRCSPRSGDLSVYWYQQSLDQGLQFLIQYYNGEERAKGNILERFSAQQFPDLHSELNLSSLELGDSALYFCASSERGTGELFFGEGSRLTVL.

The V and J genes are TRBV7-6 and TRBJ2-7, with D hard to call. The CDR3 sequence is 15 residues long. Trimming cost V 3 bases and J 3 bases, with 15 bases left between them. CDR1 is SGHVS, CDR2 FNYEAQ, per germline. CDR3 sequence (DNA): TGTGCCAGCAGCTTCCCGGGCAGCTCTTTCTACGAGCAGTACTTC. Translating it yields CASSFPGSSFYEQYF. Looking up the rest from reference TRBV7-6 and TRBJ2-7 gives the full variable domain: GAGVSQSPRYKVTKRGQDVALRCDPISGHVSLYWYRQALGQGPEFLTYFNYEAQQDKSGLPNDRFSAERPEGSISTLTIQRTEQRDSAMYRCASSFPGSSFYEQYFGPGTRLTVT.

This clonotype came up a few times. The gene calls are TRBV28 and TRBJ2-6; either TRBD1 or TRBD2 may fit D (7 bases each). Germline loops: CDR1 MDHEN, CDR2 SYDVKM. The CDR3 runs to 16 residues. The V and J ends lost 10 bases and 0 bases respectively, with 16 bases between them. The CDR3 protein is CAISGTASSGANVLTF. In DNA, the CDR3 is TGTGCCATCAGCGGGACAGCGAGCTCTGGGGCCAACGTCCTGACTTTC.